One and the same sample provided the 21 T cell receptor beta chains below, sequenced in a study of T-cell reconstitution after alpha-beta-depleted transplantation in children. Construction of the TCRbeta library involved unique molecular identifiers. MiXCR, run by TCRdb on the PCR reads, gives a single entry per CDR3 protein. The sample holds a few hundred thousand distinct CDR3 sequences, 10% seen once. The sample in question was PBMCs from the stem cell graft donor, obtained from the stem cell graft. These receptors all come from a human donor who donated a stem cell graft to a child with acute lymphoblastic leukemia.

This clonotype turned up a few times. V gene TRBV12-3 or TRBV12-4 combines with J gene TRBJ2-7, with D tentatively TRBD2 (6 bases). This CDR3 is 12 amino acids long. V was trimmed by 4 bases and J by 5 bases, leaving 9 bases between them. The CDR3 DNA follows: TGTGCCAGCAGTTCGGGGGTAGACGAGCAGTACTTC. It specifies CASSSGVDEQYF.

On this clonotype: It may be a read error: a sequence one base away is much more abundant. The chain couples TRBV29-1 to TRBJ2-5; 10 bases agree with TRBD2. Trimming cost V 1 base and J 5 bases; bases outside gene matches: 7. The CDR3 loop spans 15 amino acids. Germline V gives CDR1 SQVTM, CDR2 ANQGSEA. CDR3 in DNA: TGCAGCGTTGAAGGATCGGCTAGCGGGAGCGAGACCCAGTACTTC. This codes for CSVEGSASGSETQYF.

This clonotype was found a few times. The chain recombines TRBV7-3 with TRBJ2-1; D gene unclear. The CDR3 loop spans 13 amino acids. Germline V lookup: CDR1 SGHTA, CDR2 FQGTGA. V dropped 2 bases and J dropped 5 bases, with 7 bases sitting between them. This CDR3 is CASSLGIHNEQFF. CDR3 DNA: TGTGCCAGCAGCTTAGGCATTCACAATGAGCAGTTCTTC.

The chain links TRBV7-9 to TRBJ1-4; D gene ambiguous. Trimming took off 0 bases at V and 8 bases at J, with 7 bases between the two ends. Germline CDR1 reads SEHNR; CDR2 reads FQNEAQ (reference sequence). The CDR3 extends over 13 amino acids. The CDR3 loop reads CASSLATVEKLFF. Here the CDR3 DNA reads TGTGCCAGCAGCTTAGCGACGGTGGAAAAACTGTTTTTT. Full variable domain (rest looked up from reference TRBV7-9 and TRBJ1-4): DTGVSQNPRHKITKRGQNVTFRCDPISEHNRLYWYRQTLGQGPEFLTYFQNEAQLEKSRLLSDRFSAERPKGSFSTLEIQRTEQGDSAMYLCASSLATVEKLFFGSGTQLSVL.

The chain recombines TRBV12-3 or TRBV12-4 with TRBJ2-6; 10 bases are a match to TRBD1. The junction had 14 bases not matched to a gene; V was cut back by 4 bases and J by 2 bases. This CDR3 comprises 20 residues. CDR3 DNA sequence: TGTGCCAGCAGTTCGACCCCGAGGACAGGGGGTTATACTGGGGCCAACGTCCTGACTTTC. It codes for CASSSTPRTGGYTGANVLTF.

The rearrangement joins TRBV5-1 to TRBJ2-2, with D maybe TRBD2 (5 bases). Per the germline V gene, CDR1 is SGHRS and CDR2 is YFSETQ. The CDR3 has 17 amino acids. The V end lost 1 base, the J end lost 3 bases, and 16 bases lay between the germline ends. CDR3 loop: CASSLFTGIVHTGELFF. As DNA, the CDR3 is TGCGCCAGCAGCTTGTTTACGGGGATTGTGCACACCGGGGAGCTGTTTTTT.

This clonotype came up a few times. The chain uses TRBV27 and TRBJ2-1, with TRBD2 identical over 11 bases. Germline CDR1 reads MNHEY; CDR2 reads SMNVEV (reference sequence). The CDR3 length is 15 residues. V trimming: 4 bases; J trimming: 7 bases; junction bases outside the gene matches: 6. This chain's CDR3 is CASSSLAGGVNEQFF. In DNA form, the CDR3 reads TGTGCCAGCAGTTCGCTAGCGGGAGGAGTGAATGAGCAGTTCTTC.

This clonotype was seen repeatedly, ten times or more. CDR3 DNA: TGTGCCAGCAGTAAGACTAGCGGGCACAATGAGCAGTTCTTC. It encodes CASSKTSGHNEQFF. This chain links TRBV27 with TRBJ2-1; 10 bases match TRBD2. The junction had 3 bases not matched to a gene; V was cut back by 5 bases and J by 5 bases. The CDR3 is 14 amino acids. Germline V CDR1 and CDR2: MNHEY, SMNVEV (reference sequence).

The chain's CDR3 is CASSSTGTAYNEQFF. CDR3 coding DNA: TGTGCCAGCAGTTCCACCGGGACAGCCTACAATGAGCAGTTCTTC. The V and J genes are TRBV6-5 and TRBJ2-1; 7 bases are a match to TRBD1. The CDR3 loop spans 15 amino acids. J was trimmed by 2 bases and V by 4 bases; bases with no gene match: 5. Looked up from germline, CDR1 is MNHEY and CDR2 is SVGAGI.

There are many counts of this clonotype. The chain is built from TRBV20-1 and TRBJ2-7, with D possibly being TRBD1 or TRBD2 (5 bases each). Germline loops: CDR1 DFQATT, CDR2 SNEGSKA (reference sequence). The CDR3 length is 16 residues. Trimming removed 0 bases from V and 3 bases from J, with 18 bases in between. The CDR3 sequence is CSARESGAPRYYEQYF. DNA for the CDR3: TGCAGTGCTAGAGAATCCGGGGCCCCTAGGTACTACGAGCAGTACTTC.

The chain uses TRBV29-1 and TRBJ2-3; maybe TRBD1 (6 bases). The germline V gene encodes CDR1 SQVTM and CDR2 ANQGSEA. Trimming removed 6 bases at V and 0 bases at J, with 19 bases between. The CDR3 consists of 16 residues. This CDR3 reads CSVSGTPGASTDTQYF. DNA for the CDR3: TGCAGCGTCTCCGGGACACCCGGGGCCAGCACAGATACGCAGTATTTT.

This clonotype was seen many times. The CDR3 region is CASSLAGGREQYF. In nucleotides, the CDR3 is TGTGCCAGCAGTCTAGCGGGAGGGCGAGAGCAGTACTTC. The gene calls are TRBV28 and TRBJ2-7; 12 nucleotides match TRBD2. This CDR3 spans 13 amino acids. V was pared by 5 bases and J by 7 bases, with 3 bases of the junction left unmatched. Germline-derived CDR1 and CDR2 are MDHEN and SYDVKM.

The chain couples TRBV7-8 to TRBJ1-5, with D possibly matching TRBD1 (5 bases). Germline V gives CDR1 SGHVS, CDR2 FQNEAQ. V shed 6 bases and J shed 0 bases, with 12 bases lying between them. The CDR3 totals 15 residues. As DNA, the CDR3 is TGTGCCAGCAGTCCTACAGACAGTAGCAATCAGCCCCAGCATTTT. Translated: CASSPTDSSNQPQHF.

This clonotype was detected a few times. This chain connects TRBV4-3 to TRBJ2-3; TRBD2 might be the D (6 bases). The germline gives CDR1 LGHNA, CDR2 YSLEER. V shed 0 bases and J shed 5 bases, with 12 bases lying between them. The CDR3 runs to 15 residues. The CDR3 reads CASSQDPGVIDTQYF. The CDR3 nucleotides are TGCGCCAGCAGCCAAGATCCGGGAGTGATAGATACGCAGTATTTT.

The J gene is TRBJ2-1, the V gene TRBV6-2 or TRBV6-3; 11 bases match TRBD1. Germline CDR1 MNHEY, CDR2 SVGEGT. The CDR3 consists of 14 residues. With V trimmed by 8 bases and J by 7 bases, 7 bases remained unmatched. The CDR3: CASQRDRGLNEQFF. The CDR3 DNA reads TGTGCCAGCCAACGGGACAGGGGGTTGAATGAGCAGTTCTTC.

This clonotype was counted at least ten times. This rearrangement joins TRBV20-1 to TRBJ2-3; no definite D call. CDR3 length: 13 amino acids. Germline loops: CDR1 DFQATT, CDR2 SNEGSKA (reference sequence). With 3 bases removed from V and 1 base from J, the gap between germline ends came to 8 bases. The CDR3 here is CSASISGTDTQYF. The CDR3 bases are TGCAGTGCTAGCATCTCGGGCACAGATACGCAGTATTTT.

The chain joins TRBV4-2 to TRBJ2-1, with D tentatively TRBD2 (5 bases). This CDR3 has 14 residues. Germline V gives CDR1 LGHNA, CDR2 YNFKEQ. Between the trimmed V and J ends, which lost 0 bases and 10 bases, there was a span of 13 bases. For the CDR3, the DNA is TGTGCCAGCAGCCAAGAATTGATGGGAGAGGAGCAGTTCTTC. The encoded protein is CASSQELMGEEQFF.

This rearrangement joins TRBV18 to TRBJ1-4; a possible D gene is TRBD1 (5 bases). V lost 4 bases and J lost 8, with 11 bases in between. Germline assignment: CDR1 KGHSH and CDR2 LQKENI. The CDR3 extends over 13 amino acids. CDR3 loop: CASSLVQEEKLFF. The CDR3, as DNA: TGTGCCAGCTCACTAGTACAGGAGGAAAAACTGTTTTTT.

This clonotype was counted at least ten times. V and J are TRBV30 and TRBJ1-1; no reliable D call. Trimming shortened V by 3 bases and J by 7 bases, and 12 bases separated the two germline ends. The CDR3 length is 12 residues. Germline-derived CDR1 and CDR2 are GTSNPN and SVGIG (reference sequence). CDR3 loop: CAWSRTEHEAFF. The CDR3 coding sequence is TGTGCCTGGAGCCGGACCGAGCATGAAGCTTTCTTT.

The rearrangement joins TRBV4-3 to TRBJ2-1, with D possibly TRBD2 on 5 matching bases. The CDR3 loop spans 17 amino acids. Trimming shortened V by 0 bases and J by 0 bases, and 12 bases separated the two germline ends. Germline V gene sequence: CDR1 LGHNA, CDR2 YSLEER. CDR3 DNA: TGCGCCAGCAGCCAAGATTGGAGCGGCAGCTCCTACAATGAGCAGTTCTTC. Encoded protein: CASSQDWSGSSYNEQFF.

This clonotype was counted ten times or more. V usage is TRBV20-1 and J usage is TRBJ2-5, with TRBD2 identical over 7 bases. CDR1 DFQATT and CDR2 SNEGSKA come from the germline V gene (reference sequence). V was pared by 3 bases and J by 5 bases, with 3 bases of the junction left unmatched. The CDR3 has 12 residues. The CDR3 here is CSASLLAETQYF. The CDR3 DNA is TGCAGTGCTAGCTTACTAGCGGAGACCCAGTACTTC.